These 2 T cell receptor beta chains came from one sample sequenced in a study of T cells in pancreatic ductal adenocarcinoma. No neoadjuvant therapy was given to the selected pancreatic ductal adenocarcinoma patients before their surgery. Assay used: immunoSEQ multiplex PCR; TCRdb lists only in-frame clones, some missing. The sample contains 4,500 or so clones, 68% of which appear only once. Sequenced input: pancreatic tumor tissue. These receptors were taken from a human donor with pancreatic ductal adenocarcinoma.

In its sample, this clone was seen a few times. V and J are TRBV18 and TRBJ2-7; a weak D match, TRBD1 (6 bases). Trimming left V 5 bases short and J 5 bases short, with 19 bases between. Looked up from germline, CDR1 is KGHSH and CDR2 is LQKENI. The CDR3 totals 15 residues. The CDR3 region has the DNA TGTGCCAGCTCAGGGTTAGGACAGTGGAGCCACGAGCAGTACTTC. This codes for CASSGLGQWSHEQYF.

This clone is judged medium-sized. The V call is TRBV5-1, the J call TRBJ1-2, with TRBD1 as a possible D gene (6 bases). The germline CDR1 and CDR2 sequences are SGHRS and YFSETQ. CDR3 length: 14 residues. Trimming left V 6 bases short and J 6 bases short, with 18 bases between. The CDR3: CASTHPGAHDGYTF. In DNA, the CDR3 is TGCGCCAGCACTCACCCGGGGGCGCATGATGGCTACACCTTC.